These 5 T cell receptor beta chains share one sample of origin, sequenced in a study of chemoradiotherapy in HPV16-positive cancers. Only in-frame clones appear in the TCRdb table, and some are missing; sequencing was by immunoSEQ multiplex PCR. The sample consists of approximately 27,000 clones, 84% of them appearing once. Sample: blood, taken from a patient who underwent chemoradiotherapy. The receptor source for this set is a human donor with HPV-associated anogenital cancer.

V and J are TRBV7-7 and TRBJ2-2, with D maybe TRBD2 (7 bases). The CDR3 sequence is 16 residues long. The germline gives CDR1 SSHAT, CDR2 FNYEAQ (reference sequence). Deletions cut 5 bases from V and 1 base from J, with 14 bases between. CDR3 amino acids: CASSPRGAGNTGELFF. CDR3 sequence (DNA): TGTGCCAGCAGCCCCCGGGGGGCTGGGAACACCGGGGAGCTGTTTTTT.

The CDR3 reads CASSSKQNTGELFF. For the CDR3, the DNA is TGTGCCAGTAGTTCTAAACAGAACACCGGGGAGCTGTTTTTT. The rearrangement uses TRBV19 and TRBJ2-2, with D unresolved. Trimming stripped 5 bases from V and 1 base from J, with 8 bases between. The CDR3 has 14 residues. The V gene's germline CDR1 is LNHDA and CDR2 SQIVND (reference sequence).

The CDR3 coding sequence is TGTGCCAGCAGTTCATCGCGGACAGTCTATGGCTACACCTTC. Its protein is CASSSSRTVYGYTF. The chain has TRBV6-5 and TRBJ1-2; TRBD1 is a possible D gene (6 bases). This CDR3 is built from 14 residues. V lost 4 bases and J lost 4, with 13 bases in between. Germline assignment: CDR1 MNHEY and CDR2 SVGAGI.

The CDR3 bases are TGCGCCAGCAGCTTGGATCTGTACAGCCCGTTTCGTGCTTTCTTT. It specifies CASSLDLYSPFRAFF. This chain uses TRBV5-1 with TRBJ1-1, with D unresolved. This CDR3 comprises 15 residues. Germline assignment: CDR1 SGHRS and CDR2 YFSETQ. V lost 0 bases and J lost 11, with 20 bases in between. Looking up the rest from reference TRBV5-1 and TRBJ1-1 gives the full variable domain: KAGVTQTPRYLIKTRGQQVTLSCSPISGHRSVSWYQQTPGQGLQFLFEYFSETQRNKGNFPGRFSGRQFSNSRSEMNVSTLELGDSALYLCASSLDLYSPFRAFFGQGTRLTVV.

The chain is built from TRBV9 and TRBJ1-3, with TRBD1 matching over 10 bases. J was trimmed by 4 bases and V by 0 bases; bases with no gene match: 1. Germline CDR1 and CDR2: SGDLS and YYNGEE. This CDR3 has 15 residues. This CDR3 is CASSVGTGGGNTIYF. CDR3 nucleotide sequence: TGTGCCAGCAGCGTAGGGACAGGGGGAGGAAACACCATATATTTT. Using reference TRBV9 and TRBJ1-3 for the parts outside the CDR3, the full variable domain is DSGVTQTPKHLITATGQRVTLRCSPRSGDLSVYWYQQSLDQGLQFLIQYYNGEERAKGNILERFSAQQFPDLHSELNLSSLELGDSALYFCASSVGTGGGNTIYFGEGSWLTVV.